This TCR beta chain came from a study of T cell repertoires in cytomegalovirus infection. Study summary: Through public TCR beta signatures, both CMV infection and matching HLA type were indicated. General observations from the study: Carriers of CMV and the relevant HLA type were discriminated by public TCR beta frequency. CMV-specific TCR beta clonotypes restricted by HLA-C dominated the ex vivo response.

Trimming cost V 3 bases and J 5 bases, with 13 bases left between them. Germline V gene sequence: CDR1 MDHEN, CDR2 SYDVKM. The CDR3 consists of 15 residues. With respect to this clonotype: The antigen remains undetermined.

MiXCR was run by TCRdb on the reads, yielding one entry per CDR3 protein. The sample records fewer than 300,000 distinct CDR3 sequences, 25% being singletons. The rearrangement links TRBV28 to TRBJ2-2; no clear D. The specimen was PBMCs. The TCR was taken from a human donor in good health (CMV status not recorded). Some clones in this sample may be carry-over from other donors' samples. The CDR3 sequence: CASSLFFGGTGELFF. DNA for the CDR3: TGTGCCAGCAGTTTGTTTTTTGGTGGGACCGGGGAGCTGTTTTTT.